A single sample gave rise to the 5 T cell receptor beta chains below, sequenced in a study of T cell repertoires in ileal Crohn's disease. The sample's time point: proximal margin of the surgical specimen (macroscopically non-inflamed). The assay was immunoSEQ multiplex PCR, and TCRdb's table has in-frame clones only and misses some. The sample includes under 950 clones, 86% of them seen just once. Sample: ileal tissue. The receptors stem from an adult with Crohn's disease.

J is TRBJ2-7 and V is TRBV7-9, with a weak D call TRBD1 (5 bases). V lost 1 base, J lost 0 bases, and 10 bases lay in between. The CDR3 is 15 residues long. Germline CDR1 and CDR2: SEHNR and FQNEAQ (reference sequence). The CDR3, as DNA: TGTGCCAGCAGCTTAGAGGGGTGGTACTCCTACGAGCAGTACTTC. Protein: CASSLEGWYSYEQYF.

Written as DNA, the CDR3 is TGTGCCAGCAGTCACAGTCACTATGGCTACACCTTC. Translation gives CASSHSHYGYTF. The V call is TRBV6-1, the J call TRBJ1-2; D is ambiguous. Germline assignment: CDR1 MNHNS and CDR2 SASEGT. The CDR3 is 12 residues long. Trimming cost V 5 bases and J 3 bases, with 7 bases left between them.

The chain has TRBV5-4 and TRBJ1-1, with D possibly TRBD1 on 6 matching bases. CDR3 length: 14 residues. Germline loops: CDR1 SGHNT, CDR2 YYREEE (reference sequence). Trimming removed 0 bases at V and 4 bases at J, with 10 bases between. The CDR3 coding sequence is TGTGCCAGCAGCTTGGATAGGGGGGGCACTGAAGCTTTCTTT. It yields the protein CASSLDRGGTEAFF.

The chain joins TRBV5-1 to TRBJ2-2, with 11 bases fitting TRBD2. Germline lookup yields CDR1 SGHRS and CDR2 YFSETQ. The length of the CDR3 is 17 residues. J gave up 1 base and V 2 bases, and 4 bases lay outside the gene matches. CDR3: CASSFSSGGMNTGELFF. Here the CDR3 DNA reads TGCGCCAGCAGCTTTTCTAGCGGGGGGATGAACACCGGGGAGCTGTTTTTT.

The chain is built from TRBV5-8 and TRBJ2-5, with 10 bases matching TRBD2. The CDR3 is 13 amino acids. Germline V gene lookup returns CDR1 SGHTS and CDR2 YDEGEE. Losses at the gene ends were 7 bases for V and 2 bases for J; bases not matched to a gene: 2. The CDR3 DNA follows: TGTGCCAGCGGGGGACTAGCGCAAGAGACCCAGTACTTC. Translated: CASGGLAQETQYF.